This is a list of T cell receptor beta chains from one sample in a study of response to subunit inactivated influenza vaccine. Each CDR3 protein gets one entry after TCRdb re-called the RT-PCR reads with MiXCR. The top ten clones hold approximately 2% of a sample with about 480,000 distinct CDR3 sequences, 25% of them seen once. The source was CD4+ T cells sorted from PBMCs, collected about 5 days after vaccination. Source of these receptors: a man aged 45-60 years who received an inactivated influenza vaccine. The CDR3 runs from the conserved cysteine through the conserved F or W. A D gene is named only where the DNA matches it firmly. Rows give clone size only sometimes, using once, few, many, or a class for an expanded clone.

TRBJ2-3 . . TRBV11-2 CASKRIGTQYF TGTGCCAGCAAAAGGATCGGTACGCAGTATTTT
TRBJ2-3 . . TRBV28 CASSLEPVRTQYF TGTGCCAGCAGTTTAGAACCCGTTCGTACGCAGTATTTT
TRBJ1-2 . . TRBV6-5 CASSYSGNYGYTF TGTGCCAGCAGTTACTCTGGTAACTATGGCTACACCTTC
TRBJ1-2 . TRBD1 TRBV20-1 CSASPRGQGATNYGYTF TGCAGTGCTAGCCCAAGAGGACAGGGAGCCACTAACTATGGCTACACCTTC
TRBJ2-7 . . TRBV30 CAWSLEQDLRYEQYF TGTGCCTGGAGTCTGGAGCAGGACTTGCGCTACGAGCAGTACTTC
TRBJ1-2 . . TRBV6-2/TRBV6-3 CASTKGSGYTF TGTGCCAGCACAAAGGGGTCTGGCTACACCTTC
TRBJ2-5 many TRBD1 TRBV4-1 CASSQEDRETQYF TGCGCCAGCAGCCAAGAGGACAGGGAGACCCAGTACTTC
TRBJ2-1 . . TRBV5-1 CASSLARLVSNEQFF TGCGCCAGCAGCTTGGCCAGACTAGTTAGCAATGAGCAGTTCTTC
TRBJ2-2 few . TRBV12-3/TRBV12-4 CASSLLGATGELFF TGTGCCAGCAGTTTATTGGGGGCGACCGGGGAGCTGTTTTTT
TRBJ2-7 many . TRBV14 CASSPTGFSYEQYF TGTGCCAGCAGCCCCACAGGGTTCTCCTACGAGCAGTACTTC
TRBJ1-4 . TRBD1 TRBV4-3 CASSQDKETGHRTAYEKLFF TGCGCCAGCAGCCAAGATAAAGAGACAGGGCATCGGACGGCTTATGAAAAACTGTTTTTT
TRBJ2-5 . . TRBV12-3/TRBV12-4 CASSPESWETQYF TGTGCCAGCAGTCCCGAGTCATGGGAGACCCAGTACTTC
TRBJ2-2 . TRBD2 TRBV30 CAWSGGLANFGELFF TGTGCCTGGAGTGGGGGACTAGCGAATTTCGGGGAGCTGTTTTTT
TRBJ2-7 few . TRBV20-1 CSARQGIYEQYF TGCAGTGCTAGACAGGGGATCTACGAGCAGTACTTC
TRBJ2-7 few . TRBV6-7 CASTDYYEQYF TGTGCCAGCACAGACTACTACGAGCAGTACTTC
TRBJ2-7 . . TRBV7-2 CASSLRWVKAGEQYF TGTGCCAGCAGCTTACGGTGGGTAAAGGCTGGAGAGCAGTACTTC
TRBJ2-3 . . TRBV20-1 CSDSGAPPRADTQYF TGCAGTGATTCGGGGGCCCCTCCCCGGGCAGATACGCAGTATTTT
TRBJ1-5 . . TRBV20-1 CSARVQGPHQPQHF TGCAGTGCTAGAGTCCAGGGGCCCCATCAGCCCCAGCATTTT
TRBJ2-1 . TRBD2 TRBV7-2 CASSLSAASGRYEQFF TGTGCCAGCAGCTTAAGCGCGGCTAGCGGGAGATATGAGCAGTTCTTC
TRBJ1-3 many . TRBV12-3/TRBV12-4 CASRPYVGRISGNTIYF TGTGCCAGCAGGCCCTATGTCGGACGCATCTCTGGAAACACCATATATTTT
TRBJ2-3 . . TRBV6-6 CASSASFTDTQYF TGTGCCAGCAGTGCTAGTTTCACAGATACGCAGTATTTT
TRBJ1-1 few . TRBV12-3/TRBV12-4 CASRATYGVTEAFF TGTGCCAGCAGGGCGACCTACGGGGTTACTGAAGCTTTCTTT
TRBJ1-2 . . TRBV5-1 CASSLNGAGVIYGYTF TGCGCCAGCAGCTTGAACGGGGCAGGGGTCATCTATGGCTACACCTTC
TRBJ1-1 . . TRBV5-1 CASYRSPNGMNTEAFF TGCGCCAGCTACCGAAGTCCGAACGGGATGAACACTGAAGCTTTCTTT
TRBJ1-2 few TRBD1 TRBV6-2/TRBV6-3 CASSYSPNRGNYGYTF TGTGCCAGCAGTTACTCACCCAACAGGGGGAACTATGGCTACACCTTC
TRBJ2-1 . TRBD1 TRBV6-1 CASSGTGKGNNEQFF TGTGCCAGCAGCGGGACAGGGAAGGGTAACAATGAGCAGTTCTTC
TRBJ2-2 few . TRBV5-1 CASSLGYTGNTGELFF TGCGCCAGCAGCTTGGGTTACACAGGGAACACCGGGGAGCTGTTTTTT
TRBJ2-5 . . TRBV2 CASSGFLRETQYF TGTGCCAGCAGTGGATTTCTCCGGGAGACCCAGTACTTC
TRBJ2-1 few TRBD1 TRBV7-9 CASSYGTGASNEQFF TGTGCCAGCAGCTACGGGACAGGGGCTAGTAATGAGCAGTTCTTC
TRBJ2-1 . TRBD1 TRBV7-3 CASSEGSGQGAYNEQFF TGTGCCAGCAGCGAGGGTTCTGGACAGGGGGCATACAATGAGCAGTTCTTC
TRBJ2-1 . TRBD2 TRBV20-1 CSALLAGGLNEQFF TGCAGTGCCCTACTAGCGGGGGGCCTCAATGAGCAGTTCTTC
TRBJ1-5 few TRBD1 TRBV6-2/TRBV6-3 CASSRTGGQPQHF TGTGCCAGCAGTAGGACAGGGGGCCAGCCCCAGCATTTT
TRBJ2-5 few . TRBV6-2/TRBV6-3 CASKPGIRETQYF TGTGCCAGCAAGCCAGGTATAAGGGAGACCCAGTACTTC
TRBJ2-5 . . TRBV7-2 CASSFYRGAETQYF TGTGCCAGCAGCTTTTATAGGGGGGCAGAGACCCAGTACTTC
TRBJ2-1 . . TRBV12-3/TRBV12-4 CASSFGDISYNEQFF TGTGCCAGCAGTTTTGGGGACATCTCCTACAATGAGCAGTTCTTC
TRBJ2-7 few . TRBV6-1 CASSEWDTTYEQYF TGTGCCAGCAGTGAATGGGACACTACCTACGAGCAGTACTTC
TRBJ2-2 . . TRBV2 CASRPGTSNTGELFF TGTGCCAGCAGACCCGGGACATCGAACACCGGGGAGCTGTTTTTT
TRBJ2-1 . TRBD1 TRBV7-2 CASSPQGDRANEQFF TGTGCCAGCAGCCCCCAGGGGGACAGGGCTAATGAGCAGTTCTTC